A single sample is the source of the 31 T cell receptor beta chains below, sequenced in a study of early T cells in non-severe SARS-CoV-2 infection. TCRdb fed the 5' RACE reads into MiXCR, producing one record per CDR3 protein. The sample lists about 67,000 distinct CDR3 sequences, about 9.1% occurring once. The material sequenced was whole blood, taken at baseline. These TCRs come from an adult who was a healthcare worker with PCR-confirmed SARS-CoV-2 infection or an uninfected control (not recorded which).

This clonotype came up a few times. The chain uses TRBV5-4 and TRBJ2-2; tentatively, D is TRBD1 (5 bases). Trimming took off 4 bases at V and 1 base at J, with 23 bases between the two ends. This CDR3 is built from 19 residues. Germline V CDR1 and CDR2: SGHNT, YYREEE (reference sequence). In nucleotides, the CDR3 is TGTGCCAGCAGCCCCAGGGCCGCGCATCAAAGTGAGAACACCGGGGAGCTGTTTTTT. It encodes CASSPRAAHQSENTGELFF.

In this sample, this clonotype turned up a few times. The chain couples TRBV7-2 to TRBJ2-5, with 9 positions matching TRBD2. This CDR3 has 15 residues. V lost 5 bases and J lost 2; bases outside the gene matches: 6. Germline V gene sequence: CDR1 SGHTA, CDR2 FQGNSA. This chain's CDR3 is CASSPGLAIQETQYF. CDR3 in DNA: TGTGCCAGCAGCCCGGGACTAGCTATACAAGAGACCCAGTACTTC.

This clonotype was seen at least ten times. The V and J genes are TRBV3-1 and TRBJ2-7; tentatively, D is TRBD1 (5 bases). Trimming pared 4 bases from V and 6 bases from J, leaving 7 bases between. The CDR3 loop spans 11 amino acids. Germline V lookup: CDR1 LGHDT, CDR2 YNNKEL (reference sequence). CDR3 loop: CASSRTSEQYF. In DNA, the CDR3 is TGTGCCAGCAGCCGGACATCCGAGCAGTACTTC.

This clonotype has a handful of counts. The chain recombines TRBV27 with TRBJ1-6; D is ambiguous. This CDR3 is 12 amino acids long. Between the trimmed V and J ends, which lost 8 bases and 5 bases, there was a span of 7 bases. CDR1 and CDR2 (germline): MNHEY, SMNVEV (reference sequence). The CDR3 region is CASARNNSPLHF. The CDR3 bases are TGTGCCAGCGCCCGAAATAATTCACCCCTCCACTTT.

The CDR3 nucleotides are TGCAGTGCTAGTCTGGAGGGCCTAGCGGGCCACTCCTACAATGAGCAGTTCTTC. As protein: CSASLEGLAGHSYNEQFF. V is TRBV20-1 and J is TRBJ2-1; 8 bases line up with TRBD2. There are 18 residues in the CDR3. Germline V gene sequence: CDR1 DFQATT, CDR2 SNEGSKA (reference sequence). J gave up 0 bases and V 3 bases, and 13 bases lay outside the gene matches.

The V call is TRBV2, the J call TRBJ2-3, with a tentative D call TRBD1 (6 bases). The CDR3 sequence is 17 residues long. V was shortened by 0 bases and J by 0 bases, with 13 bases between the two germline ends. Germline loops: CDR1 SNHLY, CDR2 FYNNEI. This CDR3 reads CASSEADRQASTDTQYF. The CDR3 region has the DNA TGTGCCAGCAGTGAAGCAGACAGGCAAGCGAGCACAGATACGCAGTATTTT.

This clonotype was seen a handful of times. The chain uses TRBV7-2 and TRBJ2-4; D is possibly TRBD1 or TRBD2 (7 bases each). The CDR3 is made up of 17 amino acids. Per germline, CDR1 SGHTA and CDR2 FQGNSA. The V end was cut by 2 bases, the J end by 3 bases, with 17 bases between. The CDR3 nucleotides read TGTGCCAGCAGCTTATGGGGAGGGGGCGAGGGCAAAAACATTCAGTACTTC. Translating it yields CASSLWGGGEGKNIQYF.

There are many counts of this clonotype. The CDR3 nucleotides read TGTGCCTGGAGTGTAGCTAGGGAGTGGGGCACAGATACGCAGTATTTT. This translates into CAWSVAREWGTDTQYF. The rearrangement links TRBV30 to TRBJ2-3; D perhaps matches TRBD2 (5 bases). The CDR3 sequence is 16 residues long. Germline CDR1 is GTSNPN and CDR2 is SVGIG (reference sequence). Trimming removed 0 bases from V and 1 base from J, with 14 bases in between. Using reference TRBV30 and TRBJ2-3 for the parts outside the CDR3, the full variable domain is SQTIHQWPATLVQPVGSPLSLECTVEGTSNPNLYWYRQAAGRGLQLLFYSVGIGQISSEVPQNLSASRPQDRQFILSSKKLLLSDSGFYLCAWSVAREWGTDTQYFGPGTRLTVL.

CDR3 loop: CASSPYHPGQGAYEQYF. CDR3 in DNA: TGTGCCAGCAGCCCCTACCATCCGGGACAGGGGGCCTACGAGCAGTACTTC. The V and J genes are TRBV7-3 and TRBJ2-7; TRBD1 aligns across 11 bases. Germline values: CDR1 SGHTA, CDR2 FQGTGA. This CDR3 region has 17 residues. V lost 5 bases and J lost 2; bases outside the gene matches: 11.

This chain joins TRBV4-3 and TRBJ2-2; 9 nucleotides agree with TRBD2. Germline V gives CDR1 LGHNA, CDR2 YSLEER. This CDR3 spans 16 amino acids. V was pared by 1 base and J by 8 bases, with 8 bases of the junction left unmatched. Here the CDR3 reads CASSQGVAGDLGELFF. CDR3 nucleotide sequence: TGCGCCAGCAGCCAAGGCGTAGCGGGAGATCTTGGGGAGCTGTTTTTT.

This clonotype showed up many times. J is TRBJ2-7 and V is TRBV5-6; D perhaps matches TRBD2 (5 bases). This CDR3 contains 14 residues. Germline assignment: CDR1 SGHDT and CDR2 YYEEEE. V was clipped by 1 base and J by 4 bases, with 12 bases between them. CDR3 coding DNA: TGTGCCAGCAGCTTGTTGTCGGGGAAGTACGAGCAGTACTTC. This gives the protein CASSLLSGKYEQYF.

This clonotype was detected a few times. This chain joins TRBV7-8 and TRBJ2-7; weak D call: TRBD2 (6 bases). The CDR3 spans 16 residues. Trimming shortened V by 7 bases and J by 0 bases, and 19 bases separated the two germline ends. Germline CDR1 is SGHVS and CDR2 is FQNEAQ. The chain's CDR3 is CASTLRGGRGSYEQYF. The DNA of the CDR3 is TGTGCCAGCACCCTGCGGGGCGGGCGGGGCTCCTACGAGCAGTACTTC. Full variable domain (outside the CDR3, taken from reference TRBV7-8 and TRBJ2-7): GAGVSQSPRYKVAKRGQDVALRCDPISGHVSLFWYQQALGQGPEFLTYFQNEAQLDKSGLPSDRFFAERPEGSVSTLKIQRTQQEDSAVYLCASTLRGGRGSYEQYFGPGTRLTVT.

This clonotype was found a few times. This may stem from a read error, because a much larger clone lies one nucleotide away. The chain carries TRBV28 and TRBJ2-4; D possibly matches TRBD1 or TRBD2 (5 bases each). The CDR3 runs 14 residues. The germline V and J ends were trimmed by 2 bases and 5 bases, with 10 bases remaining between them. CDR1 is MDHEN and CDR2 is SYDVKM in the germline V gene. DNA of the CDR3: TGTGCCAGCAGTTTAGGGGGTTCGGAAAACATTCAGTACTTC. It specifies CASSLGGSENIQYF.

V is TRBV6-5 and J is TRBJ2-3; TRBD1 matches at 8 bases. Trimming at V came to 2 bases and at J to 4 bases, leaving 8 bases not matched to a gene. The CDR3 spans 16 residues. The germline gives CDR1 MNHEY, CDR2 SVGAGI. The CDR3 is CASSYDGRGLPDTQYF. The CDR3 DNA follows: TGTGCCAGCAGTTACGACGGCAGGGGGCTGCCAGATACGCAGTATTTT.

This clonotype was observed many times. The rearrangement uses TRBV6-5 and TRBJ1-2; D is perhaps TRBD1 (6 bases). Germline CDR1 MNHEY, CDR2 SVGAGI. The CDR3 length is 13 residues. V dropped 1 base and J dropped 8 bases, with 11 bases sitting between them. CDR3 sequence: CASSYYGGLGYTF. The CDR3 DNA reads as TGTGCCAGCAGTTACTACGGGGGGCTCGGCTACACCTTC.

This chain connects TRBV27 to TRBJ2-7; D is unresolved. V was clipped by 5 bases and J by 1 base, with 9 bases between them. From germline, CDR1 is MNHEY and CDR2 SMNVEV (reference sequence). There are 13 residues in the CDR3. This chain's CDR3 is CASSTRNSYEQYF. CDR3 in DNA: TGTGCCAGCAGTACCCGAAATTCCTACGAGCAGTACTTC.

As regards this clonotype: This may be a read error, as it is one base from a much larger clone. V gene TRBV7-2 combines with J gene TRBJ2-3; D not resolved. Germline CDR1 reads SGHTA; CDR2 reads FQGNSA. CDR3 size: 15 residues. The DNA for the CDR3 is TGTGTCAGCAGCTTAGGGCCCACTAGCACAGATACGCAGTATTTT. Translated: CVSSLGPTSTDTQYF.

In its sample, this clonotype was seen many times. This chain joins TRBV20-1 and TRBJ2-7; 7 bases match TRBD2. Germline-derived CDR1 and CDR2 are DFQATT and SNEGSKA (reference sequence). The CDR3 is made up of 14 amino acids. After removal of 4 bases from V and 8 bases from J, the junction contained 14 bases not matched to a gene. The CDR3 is CSATQTSANFKQYF. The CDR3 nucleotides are TGCAGTGCTACTCAAACTAGCGCGAATTTCAAGCAGTACTTC.

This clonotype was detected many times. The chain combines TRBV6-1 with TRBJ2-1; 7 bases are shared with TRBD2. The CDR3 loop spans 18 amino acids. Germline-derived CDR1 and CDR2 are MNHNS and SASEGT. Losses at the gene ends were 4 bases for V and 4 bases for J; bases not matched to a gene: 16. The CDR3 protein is CASSVVRELAGVYNEQFF. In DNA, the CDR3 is TGTGCCAGCAGTGTTGTCAGGGAGCTGGCGGGAGTATACAATGAGCAGTTCTTC.

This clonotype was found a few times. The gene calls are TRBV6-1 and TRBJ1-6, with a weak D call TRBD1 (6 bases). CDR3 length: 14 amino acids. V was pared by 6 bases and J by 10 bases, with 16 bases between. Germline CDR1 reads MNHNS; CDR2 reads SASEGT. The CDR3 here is CASRWEQGVSPLHF. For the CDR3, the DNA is TGTGCCAGCAGGTGGGAACAGGGAGTATCACCCCTCCACTTT.

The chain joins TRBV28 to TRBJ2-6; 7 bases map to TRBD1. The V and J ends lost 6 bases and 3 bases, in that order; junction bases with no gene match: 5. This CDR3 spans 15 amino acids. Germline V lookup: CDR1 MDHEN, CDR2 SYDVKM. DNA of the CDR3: TGTGCCAGCAGCACAGGGGCTGTTGGGGCCAACGTCCTGACTTTC. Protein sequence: CASSTGAVGANVLTF.

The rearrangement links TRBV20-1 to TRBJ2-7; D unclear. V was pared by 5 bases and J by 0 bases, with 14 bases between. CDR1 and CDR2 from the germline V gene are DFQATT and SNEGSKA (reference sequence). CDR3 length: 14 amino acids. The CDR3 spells CSAPSGLFSYEQYF. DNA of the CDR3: TGCAGTGCTCCCTCCGGCCTCTTCTCCTACGAGCAGTACTTC.

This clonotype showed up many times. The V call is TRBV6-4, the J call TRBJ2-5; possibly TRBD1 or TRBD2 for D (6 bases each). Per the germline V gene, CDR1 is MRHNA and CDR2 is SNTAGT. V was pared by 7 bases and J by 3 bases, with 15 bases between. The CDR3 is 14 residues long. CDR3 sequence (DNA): TGTGCCAGCACCCGAAGGGGGGCGGAAGAGACCCAGTACTTC. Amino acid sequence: CASTRRGAEETQYF.

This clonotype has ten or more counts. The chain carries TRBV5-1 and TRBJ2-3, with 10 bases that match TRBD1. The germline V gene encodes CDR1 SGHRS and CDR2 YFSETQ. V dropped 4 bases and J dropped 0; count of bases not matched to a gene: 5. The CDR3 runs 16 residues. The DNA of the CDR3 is TGCGCCAGCAGCACCGGACAGGGGGGCAGCACAGATACGCAGTATTTT. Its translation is CASSTGQGGSTDTQYF. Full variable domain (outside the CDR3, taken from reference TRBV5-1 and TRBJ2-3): KAGVTQTPRYLIKTRGQQVTLSCSPISGHRSVSWYQQTPGQGLQFLFEYFSETQRNKGNFPGRFSGRQFSNSRSEMNVSTLELGDSALYLCASSTGQGGSTDTQYFGPGTRLTVL.

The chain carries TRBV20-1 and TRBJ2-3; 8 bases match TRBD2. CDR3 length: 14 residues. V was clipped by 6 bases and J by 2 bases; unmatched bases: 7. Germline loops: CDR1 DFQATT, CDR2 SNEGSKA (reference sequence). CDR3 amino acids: CSASTSGPTDTQYF. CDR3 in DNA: TGCAGTGCCAGTACTAGCGGACCCACAGATACGCAGTATTTT.

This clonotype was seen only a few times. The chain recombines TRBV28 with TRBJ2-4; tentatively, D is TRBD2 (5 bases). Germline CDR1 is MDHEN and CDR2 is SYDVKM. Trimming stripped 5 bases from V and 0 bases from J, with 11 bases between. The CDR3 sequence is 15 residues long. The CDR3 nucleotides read TGTGCCAGCAGTACCTCGCGGGTAGCCAAAAACATTCAGTACTTC. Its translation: CASSTSRVAKNIQYF. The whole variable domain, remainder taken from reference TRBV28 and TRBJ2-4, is DVKVTQSSRYLVKRTGEKVFLECVQDMDHENMFWYRQDPGLGLRLIYFSYDVKMKEKGDIPEGYSVSREKKERFSLILESASTNQTSMYLCASSTSRVAKNIQYFGAGTRLSVL.

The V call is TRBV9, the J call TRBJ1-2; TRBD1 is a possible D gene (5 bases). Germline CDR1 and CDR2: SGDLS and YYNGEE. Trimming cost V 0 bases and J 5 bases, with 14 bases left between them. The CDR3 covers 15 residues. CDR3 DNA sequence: TGTGCCAGCAGCGTAGATCGCGGGGCAGGGTATGGCTACACCTTC. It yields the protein CASSVDRGAGYGYTF. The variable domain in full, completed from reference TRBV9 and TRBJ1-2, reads DSGVTQTPKHLITATGQRVTLRCSPRSGDLSVYWYQQSLDQGLQFLIQYYNGEERAKGNILERFSAQQFPDLHSELNLSSLELGDSALYFCASSVDRGAGYGYTFGSGTRLTVV.

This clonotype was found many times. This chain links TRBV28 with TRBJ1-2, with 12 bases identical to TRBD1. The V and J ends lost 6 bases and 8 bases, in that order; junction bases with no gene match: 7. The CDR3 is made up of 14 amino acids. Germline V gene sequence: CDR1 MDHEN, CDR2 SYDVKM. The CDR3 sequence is CASSPGQGAEGYTF. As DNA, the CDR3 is TGTGCCAGCAGCCCGGGACAGGGGGCGGAAGGCTACACCTTC.

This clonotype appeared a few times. The CDR3 bases are TGTGCCATCAGTGTGACAGGACCCAAAGAGACCCAGTACTTC. It yields the protein CAISVTGPKETQYF. The chain has TRBV10-3 and TRBJ2-5; TRBD1 might be the D (6 bases). This CDR3 spans 14 amino acids. Trimming removed 4 bases from V and 3 bases from J, with 12 bases in between. Germline V CDR1 and CDR2: ENHRY, SYGVKD.

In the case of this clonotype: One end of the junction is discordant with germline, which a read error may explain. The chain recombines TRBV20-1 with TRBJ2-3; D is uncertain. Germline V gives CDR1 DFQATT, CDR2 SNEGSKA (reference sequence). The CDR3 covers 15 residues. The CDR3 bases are TGCAGTGCTAGTCCCATGGCAGGCCGTCCAGATACGCGGTATTTT. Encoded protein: CSASPMAGRPDTRYF.

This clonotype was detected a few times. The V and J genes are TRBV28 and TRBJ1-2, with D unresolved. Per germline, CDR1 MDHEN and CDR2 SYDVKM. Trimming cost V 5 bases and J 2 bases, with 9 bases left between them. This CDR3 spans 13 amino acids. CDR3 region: CASSPGGNYGYTF. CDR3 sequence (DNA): TGTGCCAGCAGTCCTGGAGGAAACTATGGCTACACCTTC.